This T cell receptor (beta chain) is from a study of PD-1 blockade in classical Hodgkin lymphoma (TCRdb year 2020). Looking at the study overall: Nivolumab dosing was 3 mg/kg intravenously every 2 weeks, continuing until either disease progression or unacceptable toxicity. A peripheral blood immune signature of response to PD-1 blockade in classical Hodgkin lymphoma was defined using TCR beta sequencing and CyTOF.

The time point label on this specimen signifies: cycle 1 day 1 (C1D1), immediately before nivolumab initiation. All trial patients had relapsed after autologous stem cell transplantation, with cohorts A, B and C differing in prior brentuximab vedotin exposure. CD4+ T cells were purified from thawed PBMCs by magnetic negative selection with a Miltenyi CD4+ T cell isolation kit. A total of fewer than 70 patients with relapsed/refractory classical Hodgkin lymphoma made up the trial cohort, and each patient's best overall response was complete response, partial response or progressive disease. In the multi-cohort phase II CheckMate 205 trial, trial patients received single-agent nivolumab. An independent review committee assessed best overall response by applying the 2007 International Working Group response criteria. PBMCs from the trial were collected at three points: immediately before nivolumab initiation (C1D1), and during therapy at cycle 2 day 1 and cycle 4 day 1. Peripheral blood was collected in 8 mL Vacutainer Cell Preparation Tubes, from which PBMCs were isolated by centrifugation and then cryopreserved. Purified CD4+ and CD8+ fractions were prepared only for cases with an additional available PBMC sample. Magnetically labelled cells were depleted on LS columns in a quadroMACS separator, and the flow-through was collected as the purified fraction.

The Qiagen DNeasy kit was used to extract genomic DNA from unsorted PBMCs and from the negatively selected CD4+ and CD8+ fractions. Using primers that anneal to V and J segments, immunoSEQ multiplex PCR amplified the TCR beta CDR3 regions. A synthetic immune receptor repertoire was used to minimize amplification bias, and any residual bias was removed computationally once sequencing was done. As for how the authors treated the data: Custom Python scripts were used to quantify repertoire diversity as the Shannon entropy index. The unsorted, CD4+ and CD8+ repertoires were each analyzed separately, with the exception of combined analyses, where CD4+ and CD8+ sequences were merged in silico. Clonal expansion was defined as a frequency increase of at least 2-fold after treatment compared with C1D1, and clones undetected at baseline were assigned a pseudocount of 0.5. Singleton clones were defined as clones with 0 or 1 copy at C1D1, and non-singleton clones were defined as clones with 2 or more copies. Clones expanded in unsorted samples were assigned a CD4+, CD8+ or unknown annotation through matching of protein sequences in sorted samples from the same patient. Wilcoxon tests were applied to paired samples to test diversity changes from C1D1 to C4D1. Drawn from immuneACCESS, this table holds only the in-frame rearrangements with V and J called that TCRdb kept. Clones are partly lost; checked studies trace under half to an unresolved V gene and leave the rest unexplained. V, J and clone size are those of that table, while D and trimming were read from the DNA. The sample table contains about 7,600 clones; only one count was recorded for 60% to 80% of them. Around 7% of the sample goes to the ten largest clones.

Details on this clone: Its target antigen remains unknown. The sample holds no much larger clone one base away, and base qualities are not on file.

Broad study findings and their caveats: A significant rise by C4D1 was seen in CD4+ but not CD8+ TCR diversity (p=0.0027 vs p=0.16), with the rise being most apparent in complete responders (p=0.02). Newly diagnosed patients were reported to have lower baseline TCR diversity than healthy donors, and relapsed/refractory patients were reported to have lower baseline TCR diversity still. Patients starting nivolumab less than 1 year after ASCT had lower diversity and were excluded from later analyses to avoid confounding by immune reconstitution. Only a single clinical trial cohort was studied, and what caused the repertoire differences, possibly disease activity or prior therapy, remained undefined. Baseline diversity similar to that of newly diagnosed patients was observed in trial patients achieving complete response, whereas significantly lower diversity was observed in partial responders and progressors.

Sequenced material: CD4+ T cells from blood, taken at baseline. The origin of this receptor is a human donor with classical Hodgkin lymphoma.

CDR3 protein: CASSHLETGSNEKLFF. The DNA sequence is as follows: TGCGCCAGCAGCCATCTTGAGACAGGGTCTAATGAAAAACTGTTTTTT. The sequence links TRBV4-1 to TRBJ1-4; a stretch of 7 junction bases matches TRBD1. V is pruned by 3 bases and J by 3 bases, leaving 7 bases of the junction without a gene match. Including the terminal cysteine and phenylalanine, the CDR3 comprises 16 residues. Only the CDR3 DNA stays, 48 bases, in frame from base 1. The germline V gene sets CDR1 to MGHRA and CDR2 to YSYEKL.